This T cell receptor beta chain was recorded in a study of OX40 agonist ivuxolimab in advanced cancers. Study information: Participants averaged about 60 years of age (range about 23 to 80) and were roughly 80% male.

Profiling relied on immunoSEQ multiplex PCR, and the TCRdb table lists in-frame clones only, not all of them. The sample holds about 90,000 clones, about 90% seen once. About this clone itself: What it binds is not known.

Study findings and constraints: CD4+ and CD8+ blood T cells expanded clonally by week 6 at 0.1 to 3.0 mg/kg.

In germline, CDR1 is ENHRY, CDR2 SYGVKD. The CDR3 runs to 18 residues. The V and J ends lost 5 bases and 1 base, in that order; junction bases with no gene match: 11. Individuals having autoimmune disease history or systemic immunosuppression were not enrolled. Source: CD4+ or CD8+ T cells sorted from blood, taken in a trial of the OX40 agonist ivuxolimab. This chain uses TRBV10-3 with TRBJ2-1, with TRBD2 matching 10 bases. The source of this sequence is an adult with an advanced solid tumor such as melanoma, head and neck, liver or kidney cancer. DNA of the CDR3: TGTGCCATCAGTACCCGGACTAGCGGAACCACTTCCTACAATGAGCAGTTCTTC. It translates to CAISTRTSGTTSYNEQFF.